The sequence of this TCR beta chain was determined in a study of T cell repertoires in cytomegalovirus infection. The wider study: An indication of both CMV infection and matching HLA type came from public TCR beta signatures. Study-level points and caveats: Clonotypes of TCR beta that were HLA-C-restricted and CMV-specific dominated the ex vivo response.

In the case of this clonotype: Antigen: not known.

In TCRdb, the reads were re-called with MiXCR into one record per CDR3 protein. In the table there are just over 300,000 distinct CDR3 sequences, roughly 17% of which are singletons. CDR1 is ENHRY, CDR2 SYGVKD, per germline. The CDR3 is 14 amino acids. The V end was cut by 7 bases, the J end by 1 base, with 13 bases between. V and J are TRBV10-3 and TRBJ1-1; no reliable D call. This TCR was sampled from a human donor in good health (CMV status not recorded). Some clones in this sample may be carry-over from other donors' samples. Sequenced sample: PBMCs. CDR3 sequence reads: CAIKGTGPNTEAFF. The CDR3 DNA reads TGTGCCATCAAGGGAACCGGGCCGAACACTGAAGCTTTCTTT.